This T cell receptor beta chain was captured in a study of shared clonotypes between healthy human individuals (dated by TCRdb to about 2020). With respect to the entire study: Three men and two women, aged 18 to 49 years, made up the cohort. For each donor, three plates each were used for CD4 naive and CD4 memory, two plates were used for CD8 naive, and one plate was used for CD8 memory. To estimate repertoire size and how much clonotype sharing occurs between individuals, the study deeply sequenced the blood TCR repertoires of roughly 5 healthy adults. Libraries were prepared and TCR repertoires were sequenced by different laboratories using diverse techniques, in order to increase sequencing depth and limit assay-specific biases. Per donor, leukapheresis produced somewhere between about 0.94 and 9.5 billion PBMCs. Study-wide conclusions, independent of this receptor: Pairwise subsampling indicated that sequencing depth was expected to affect the degree of clonotype sharing among donors. Sampling was limited to blood, and TCR repertoires in tissue likely differ from TCR repertoires in blood. Roughly 5% of naive CD4, around 3.5% of naive CD8, around 2.3% of memory CD4, and 0.35% to 0.4% of memory CD8 clonotypes were shared across several donors. Rarefaction of sorted-subset datasets indicated incomplete sequencing despite the large sequencing depth. Larger estimated clonotype richness was generally found for naive subsets than for memory subsets. Clonotypes shared by all four sorted-subset donors showed higher generation probabilities than non-shared clonotypes. The genetic and exposure-history diversity represented was limited by the small number of donors.

CDR1 and CDR2 are drawn from the germline V gene: SGHVS, FNYEAQ. Spanning cysteine to phenylalanine, the CDR3 consists of 18 amino acids. CDR3 DNA only is kept here, 54 bases in frame from base 1. V is shortened by 5 bases, J by 0 bases, and the region joining them spans 17 bases. With regard to this clone: Its antigen specificity is not known. The sample holds no much larger clone one base away, and base qualities are not on file.

TCR CDR3 regions were amplified from genomic DNA by multiplex PCR using the deep immunoSEQ assay. Extracted genomic DNA from each cell subset was distributed evenly across all wells of several immunoSEQ 96-well plates, and each plate was treated as a replicate. For sorted subsets, roughly 200 ng of genomic DNA, equivalent to around 31,000 T cell genomes, went into each replicate PCR. The purified libraries were quantified using a Qubit 3.0 fluorometer, sized with a Bioanalyzer 2100, and then quantified again using the KAPA Library Quantification kit. Every immunoSEQ 96-well plate was sequenced on a dedicated single-read 150-cycle Illumina NextSeq 550 flow cell. In the original analysis: The immunoSEQ output contained only junctional sequences without quality scores, so filtering could not match that applied to full-length reads. Sequences were annotated with PyIR, a Python wrapper for IgBLAST v1.9, and V/J genes and CDR3 were assigned using IMGT germline references. Reads were removed for weak V/J assignments (E-value above 1e-6), missing CDR3, stop codons, out-of-frame junctions, or ambiguous translated residues. A V3J clonotype was defined by an identical inferred V gene, J gene, and CDR3 amino acid sequence. Percentage overlap between repertoires was calculated by dividing the number of shared unique clonotypes by the size of the smaller repertoire. Richness of each repertoire was evaluated using RTK rarefaction, the Chao1 estimator, and Recon v2.1 estimates of unobserved clonotypes. OLGA was used to compute generation probabilities for all TCRbeta clonotypes that the gDNA method yielded from four donors. TCRdb obtained this table from immuneACCESS and retained in-frame rearrangements with V and J assigned. These tables miss some clones; where compared with another copy, unresolved V genes account for less than half of the shortfall, and the remainder is unexplained. V, J and clone size are those of that table, while D and trimming were read from the DNA. This sample gives 2,500,000 or so clones in total; around nine tenths of them show up just once. 0.13% to 0.15% of the sample goes to the ten largest clones.

The donors were healthy, HIV-negative adults who had no recently reported acute infections or vaccinations. Every donor was a Caucasian adult residing in Nashville, Tennessee, USA. CD4+ T cells were enriched through magnetic negative selection, after which naive cells were positively selected on CD45RA and the remaining negative fraction served as the memory subset. Blood was obtained by leukapheresis, after which PBMCs were separated by Ficoll-Histopaque density gradient centrifugation and cryopreserved in liquid nitrogen vapor phase. Analytical flow cytometry was used to check the purity and quantity of every magnetically sorted T cell population. From each sorted fraction, genomic DNA was isolated and quantified by UV absorbance on a Nanodrop 2000c.

This sequence uses TRBV7-6 and TRBJ1-6; no confident D gene assignment can be made. This clonotype was obtained from a man aged 18 to 29 in good health. The sample was naive CD4+ T cells sorted from blood. The label giving this sample's cell subset or site can be read as: CD45RA+ positively selected. The DNA sequence reads TGTGCCAGCAGCCCTCGGGCCTCCTCAAGCTCCTATAATTCACCCCTCCACTTT. Its amino acids are CASSPRASSSSYNSPLHF.